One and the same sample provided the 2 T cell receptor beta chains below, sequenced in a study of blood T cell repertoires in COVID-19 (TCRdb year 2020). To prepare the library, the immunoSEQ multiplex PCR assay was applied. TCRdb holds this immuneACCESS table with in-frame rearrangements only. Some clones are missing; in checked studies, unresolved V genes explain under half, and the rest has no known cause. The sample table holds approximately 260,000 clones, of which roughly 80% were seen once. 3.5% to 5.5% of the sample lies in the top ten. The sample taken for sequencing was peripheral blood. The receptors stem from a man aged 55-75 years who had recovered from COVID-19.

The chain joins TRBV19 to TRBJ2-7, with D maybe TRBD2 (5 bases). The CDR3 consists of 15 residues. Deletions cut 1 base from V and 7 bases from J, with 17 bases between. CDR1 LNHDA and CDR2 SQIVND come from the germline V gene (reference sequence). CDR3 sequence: CASSIVGGLPGEQYF. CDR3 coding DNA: TGTGCCAGTAGTATAGTGGGTGGTCTTCCGGGGGAGCAGTACTTC.

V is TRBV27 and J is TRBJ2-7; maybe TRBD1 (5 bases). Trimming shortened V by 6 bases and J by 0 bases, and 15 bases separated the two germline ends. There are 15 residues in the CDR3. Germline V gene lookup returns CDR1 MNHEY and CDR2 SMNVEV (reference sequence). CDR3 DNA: TGTGCCAGCAGATCATCGCAGGGTTTCTCCTACGAGCAGTACTTC. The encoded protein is CASRSSQGFSYEQYF.